This is a list of T cell receptor beta chains from one sample in a study of identical twins' blood T cells. Using its own MiXCR run on the 5' RACE reads, TCRdb lists one record per CDR3 protein. The repertoire holds 300,000 to 450,000 distinct CDR3 sequences, with more than 25% as singletons. The specimen sequenced was PBMCs. The receptor set was obtained from a woman aged 18 to 55 in good health. CDR3s include the opening cysteine and the closing phenylalanine or tryptophan. The D gene is left open where the match is weak. Not all rows give a size; the values are once, few, many and, for expanded clones, a class.

j_call v_call clone_size d_call cdr3_nt cdr3_aa
TRBJ2-3 TRBV18 - - TGTGCCAGCTCCACGCCCAGGACTGCCACAGATACGCAGTATTTT CASSTPRTATDTQYF
TRBJ1-1 TRBV29-1 - - TGCAGCGTTGAAGGGAGGGCTGAAGCTTTCTTT CSVEGRAEAFF
TRBJ2-1 TRBV20-1 - TRBD2 TGCAGTGCATCTACTAGCGTGGAGCAGTTCTTC CSASTSVEQFF
TRBJ2-2 TRBV6-5 few - TGTGCCAGCAGAGCGCAGGCCTGGGAGCTGTTTTTT CASRAQAWELFF
TRBJ1-2 TRBV6-6 - - TGTGCCAGCAGTTACGGTGAAGGGGACTATGGCTACACCTTC CASSYGEGDYGYTF
TRBJ2-1 TRBV2 - - TGTGCCAGCGCCTGGTCGACCCGGGACCATACGTCAATCTTC CASAWSTRDHTSIF
TRBJ2-1 TRBV7-2 few - TGTGCCAGCAGCTTCCAGGGATACTACAATGAGCAGTTCTTC CASSFQGYYNEQFF
TRBJ2-1 TRBV28 few - TGTGCCAGCAGTTTTTTCTCCCGGAATGAGCAGTTCTTC CASSFFSRNEQFF
TRBJ1-1 TRBV5-1 - TRBD1 TGCGCCAGCAGTTTTAATCCGGGACAGGGGAACACTAAAGCTTTCTTT CASSFNPGQGNTKAFF
TRBJ2-2 TRBV6-1 few TRBD2 TGTGCCAGCAGTGAATATTTTATAGCGGGGGGCACCGGGGAGCTGTTTTTT CASSEYFIAGGTGELFF
TRBJ1-4 TRBV29-1 - - TGCAGCGTTGAAGGAGGGTCGGAGGAAAAACTGTTTTTT CSVEGGSEEKLFF
TRBJ2-7 TRBV20-1 - - TGCAGTGCTAGAGTTCCTAGCGAGGCATACGAGCAGTACTTC CSARVPSEAYEQYF
TRBJ2-3 TRBV5-1 - TRBD2 TGCGCCAGCAGCTTGATAAGCGGGAGGATGGGAGATACGCAGTATTTT CASSLISGRMGDTQYF
TRBJ1-4 TRBV19 - - TGTGCCAGTAGACGAGGGGGAGGTGAAAAACTGTTTTTT CASRRGGGEKLFF
TRBJ1-3 TRBV7-9 - - TGTGCCAGCAGCTTTGGGACAAGGCTTCATCCTGGAAACACCATATATTTT CASSFGTRLHPGNTIYF
TRBJ2-3 TRBV20-1 - TRBD2 TGCAGTGCTAGTAGCGGGGTTAGCACAGATACGCAGTATTTT CSASSGVSTDTQYF
TRBJ1-1 TRBV7-9 - - TGTGCCAGCTTGAACCAGAACACTGAAGCTTTCTTT CASLNQNTEAFF
TRBJ1-4 TRBV15 - - TGTGCCACCGGCAGCAGGGGAGGGGAAAAACTGTTTTTT CATGSRGGEKLFF
TRBJ1-1 TRBV11-2 few - TGTGCCAGCCTCACATATTACGATCCGAAGGCTTTCTTT CASLTYYDPKAFF
TRBJ1-1 TRBV11-2 - - TGTGCCAGCAGCCCGACACAGGGAATGGACACTGAAGCTTTCTTT CASSPTQGMDTEAFF